This T cell receptor (beta chain) was obtained from a study of cytomegalovirus exposure and HLA in healthy donors (dated by TCRdb to the late 2010s). General notes on the study: The 500 to 800 repertoires of the first cohort and the roughly 110 validation repertoires were produced on the same platform, according to a later analysis. To predict cytomegalovirus infection status, the study brought together high-throughput TCR immunosequencing, statistical association of individual TCRs with disease status, and machine learning. A separate validation cohort of over 95 different subjects was used in addition to the roughly 720-subject first cohort. The aim of the study was to test whether cataloging public T cell receptors could identify signatures of past pathogen exposure.

The paper's findings and limits, for the study overall: In vitro tests confirmed that a few of the cytomegalovirus-associated TCR beta chains recognize cytomegalovirus antigens. Of the cluster scores, approximately 95% were above 0 in a later analysis, which found that TCRs clustered in the first cohort also tended to co-occur in the approximately 120 validation repertoires. A total of 150 to 200 TCR beta chains were listed by the study as associated with cytomegalovirus. The authors suggested that the approach could potentially be generalized to other disease states and immunological phenotypes. A later analysis lacked HLA typing for the validation cohort, so it scored co-occurrence in that cohort across all 120 repertoires. Most TCR sequences were seen in very few donors, while some public TCRs were found in many individuals. The classifier was reported to diagnose cytomegalovirus status with high specificity and sensitivity in both the original and validation cohorts.

A remark on this clone: Its target antigen remains unknown. Base qualities were left out, and no much larger clone turns up one base away.

Library generation was performed with the immunoSEQ multiplex PCR assay. Processing in the source paper ran as follows. A statistical classification framework was built to diagnose cytomegalovirus status from the catalog of TCR beta chain sequences. Here the immuneACCESS table is served through TCRdb, limited to in-frame sequences with V and J called. Missing clones are a known gap in these copies; in checked studies unresolved V genes cover under half, and the rest lacks a known reason. D and trimming come from the DNA, and the V and J calls and clone size come from that table. The sample yields over 45,000 clones; roughly 93% were counted once. The ten largest clones take up about 5.8% of the sample. Donors formed part of the validation cohort, which comprised 120 subjects and was distinct from the first cohort of under 850 subjects. The CDR3, from cysteine to phenylalanine, totals 15 residues. This entry keeps only the CDR3 DNA: 45 bases, framed from base 1. Trimming takes 5 bases off V and 6 bases off J; junction bases not matched to a gene: 11. The CDR1 and CDR2 encoded by the germline V gene are SGHTA and FQGTGA.

This clonotype originated in a woman under 30 in good health and CMV-seronegative. Rearrangement joined TRBV7-3 to TRBJ1-1; TRBD1 agrees with 8 junctional bases. The material sequenced was PBMCs. The DNA sequence is as follows: TGTGCCAGCAGCCGAGACAGGGGAACGGTCTCTGAAGCTTTCTTT. Its protein is CASSRDRGTVSEAFF. The CDR3, completed at both ends by the reference TRBV7-3 and TRBJ1-1 genes, gives the full variable domain GAGVSQTPSNKVTEKGKYVELRCDPISGHTALYWYRQSLGQGPEFLIYFQGTGAADDSGLPNDRFFAVRPEGSVSTLKIQRTERGDSAVYLCASSRDRGTVSEAFFGQGTRLTVV.